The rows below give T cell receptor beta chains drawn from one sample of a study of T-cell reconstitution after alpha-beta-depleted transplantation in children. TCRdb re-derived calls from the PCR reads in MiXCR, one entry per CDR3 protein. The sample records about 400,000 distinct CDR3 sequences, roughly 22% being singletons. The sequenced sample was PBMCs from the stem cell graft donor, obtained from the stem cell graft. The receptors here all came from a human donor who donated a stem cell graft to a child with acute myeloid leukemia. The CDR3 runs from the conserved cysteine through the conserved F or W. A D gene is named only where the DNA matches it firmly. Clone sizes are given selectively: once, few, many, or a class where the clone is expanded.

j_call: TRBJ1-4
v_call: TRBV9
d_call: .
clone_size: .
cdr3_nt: TGTGCCAGCAGCGTAGAAGGGGGTTTCGAAAAACTGTTTTTT
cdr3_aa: CASSVEGGFEKLFF

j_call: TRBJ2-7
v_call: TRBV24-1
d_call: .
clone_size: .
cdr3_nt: TGTGCCACCAGTGATCCCGGATACTACGAGCAGTACTTC
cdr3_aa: CATSDPGYYEQYF

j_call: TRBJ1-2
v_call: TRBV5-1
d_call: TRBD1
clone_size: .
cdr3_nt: TGCGCCAGCAGCTTGGAGCGGACAGGGTATGGCTACACCTTC
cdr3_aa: CASSLERTGYGYTF

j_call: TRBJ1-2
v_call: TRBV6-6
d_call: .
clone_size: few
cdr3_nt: TGTGCCAGCAGTAGACAGGATAACTATGGCTACACCTTC
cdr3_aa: CASSRQDNYGYTF

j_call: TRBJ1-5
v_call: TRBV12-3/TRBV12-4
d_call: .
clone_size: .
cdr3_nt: TGTGCCAGCAGTTTAGCGAGGGGAAATCAGCCCCAGCATTTT
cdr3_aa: CASSLARGNQPQHF

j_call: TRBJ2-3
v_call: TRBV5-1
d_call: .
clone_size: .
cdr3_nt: TGCGCCAGCAGCTCCTATAGGACAGCCCCCACAGATACGCAGTATTTT
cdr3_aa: CASSSYRTAPTDTQYF

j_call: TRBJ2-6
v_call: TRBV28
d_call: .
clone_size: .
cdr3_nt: TGTGCCAGCAGTTTTCCGCAGGGGGGCTTCTCTGGGGCCAACGTCCTGACTTTC
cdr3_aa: CASSFPQGGFSGANVLTF

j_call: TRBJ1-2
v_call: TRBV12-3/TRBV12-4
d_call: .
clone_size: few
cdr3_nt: TGTGCCAGCAGCCTCGGGCGGGGGCTTGGTGGCTACACCTTC
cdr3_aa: CASSLGRGLGGYTF

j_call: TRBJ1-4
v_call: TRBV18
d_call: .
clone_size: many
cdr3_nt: TGTGCCAGCTCCCCCACCGGGGTAGGGGATGAAAAACTGTTTTTT
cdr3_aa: CASSPTGVGDEKLFF

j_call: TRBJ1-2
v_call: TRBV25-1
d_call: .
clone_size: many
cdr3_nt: TGTGCCAGCAGTGAATACGCAGGGGTCGGTGGCTACACCTTC
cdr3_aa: CASSEYAGVGGYTF

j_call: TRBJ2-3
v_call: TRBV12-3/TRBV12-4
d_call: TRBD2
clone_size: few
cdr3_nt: TGTGCCAGCAGCACTAGCGGGGCCACAGATACGCAGTATTTT
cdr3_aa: CASSTSGATDTQYF

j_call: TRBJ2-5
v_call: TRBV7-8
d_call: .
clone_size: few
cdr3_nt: TGTGCCAGCAGCTTTAGGTTTCGGGAGACCCAGTACTTC
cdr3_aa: CASSFRFRETQYF

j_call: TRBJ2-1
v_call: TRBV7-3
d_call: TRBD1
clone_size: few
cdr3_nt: TGTGCCAGCAGCTTAAGGCCCCAGGGGGAACAGCAGTTCTTC
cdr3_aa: CASSLRPQGEQQFF

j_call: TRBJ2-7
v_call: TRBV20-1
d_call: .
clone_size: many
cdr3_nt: TGCAGTGCTAGAGATCACCAGTCCTACGAGCAGTACTTC
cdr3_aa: CSARDHQSYEQYF

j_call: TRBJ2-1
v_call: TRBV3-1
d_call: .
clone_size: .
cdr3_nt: TGTGCCAGCAGATTCACCGGGACGCCAAAATCAAACAATGAGCAGTTCTTC
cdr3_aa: CASRFTGTPKSNNEQFF

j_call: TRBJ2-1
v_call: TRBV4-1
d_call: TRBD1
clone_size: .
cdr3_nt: TGCGCCAGCAGCCAAGAGGACAGGGGTTCAAATGAGCAGTTCTTC
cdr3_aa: CASSQEDRGSNEQFF

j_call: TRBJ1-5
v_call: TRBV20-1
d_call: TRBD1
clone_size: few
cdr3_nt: TGCAGTGCTAGAGTCCCGGACAGGCTCGATCAGCCCCAGCATTTT
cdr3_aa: CSARVPDRLDQPQHF

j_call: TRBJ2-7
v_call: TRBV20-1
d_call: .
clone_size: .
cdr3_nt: TGCAGTGCTAGAGATAAGCAGACTTACGAGCAGTACTTC
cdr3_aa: CSARDKQTYEQYF

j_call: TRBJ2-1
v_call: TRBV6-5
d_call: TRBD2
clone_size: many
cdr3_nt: TGTGCCAGCAGTTCCCCAGGTAGCGGGAAGGGAAATGAGCAGTTCTTC
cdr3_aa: CASSSPGSGKGNEQFF

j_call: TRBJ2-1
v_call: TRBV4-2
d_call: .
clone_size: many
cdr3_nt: TGTGCCAGCAGCCAAGAAGGAATAGGCAATGATGAGCAGTTCTTC
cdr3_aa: CASSQEGIGNDEQFF

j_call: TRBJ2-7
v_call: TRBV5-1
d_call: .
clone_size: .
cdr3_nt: TGCGCCAGCAGCTTGGGGCAGGGCGACGAGCAGTACTTC
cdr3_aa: CASSLGQGDEQYF

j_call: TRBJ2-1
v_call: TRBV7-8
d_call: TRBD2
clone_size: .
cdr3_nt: TGTGCCAGCAGTTACAGCGGGAGACACCGGGATGAGCAGTTCTTC
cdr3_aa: CASSYSGRHRDEQFF

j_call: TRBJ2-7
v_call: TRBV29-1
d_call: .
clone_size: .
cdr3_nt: TGCAGCGTGGCCCCCTTGGGTGGGACCTACGAGCAGTACTTC
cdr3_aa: CSVAPLGGTYEQYF

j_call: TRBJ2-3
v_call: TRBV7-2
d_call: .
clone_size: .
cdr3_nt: TGTGCCAGCAGCTCCCGGGCAGCCCGTACGCAGTATTTT
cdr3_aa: CASSSRAARTQYF

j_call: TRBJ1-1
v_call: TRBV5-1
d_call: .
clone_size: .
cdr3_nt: TGCGCCAGCAGCTTGGGGGGCAGGAGGAACACTGAAGCTTTCTTT
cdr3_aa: CASSLGGRRNTEAFF

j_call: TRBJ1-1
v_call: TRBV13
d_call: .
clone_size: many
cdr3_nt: TGTGCCAGCAGCCCCCAGGGACAGAACACTGAAGCTTTCTTT
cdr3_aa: CASSPQGQNTEAFF

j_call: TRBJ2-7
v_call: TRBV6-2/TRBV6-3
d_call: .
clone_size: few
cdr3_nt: TGTGCCAGCACTACCCGGGACCGGGAATTGCGATCCTACGAGCAGTACTTC
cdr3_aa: CASTTRDRELRSYEQYF

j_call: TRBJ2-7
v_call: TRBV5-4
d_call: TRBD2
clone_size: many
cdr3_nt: TGTGCCAGCAGCTCCGGGACTAGCGAATGGGTCTACGAGCAGTACTTC
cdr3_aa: CASSSGTSEWVYEQYF

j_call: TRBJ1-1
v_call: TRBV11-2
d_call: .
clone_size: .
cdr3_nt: TGTGCCAGCAACCGATTCAGTCTCAACACTGAAGCTTTCTTT
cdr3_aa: CASNRFSLNTEAFF

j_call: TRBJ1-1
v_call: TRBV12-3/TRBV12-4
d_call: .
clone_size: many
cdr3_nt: TGTGCCAGCAGCTCTCCTCTGACAGGTCAAGGCAACACTGAAGCTTTCTTT
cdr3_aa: CASSSPLTGQGNTEAFF